The next 12 T cell receptor beta chains were all read from a single sample in a study of graft-versus-host responses after intestinal transplantation. The method was immunoSEQ multiplex PCR; TCRdb's version includes in-frame clones alone and lacks a portion of them. Here the sample spans 12,000 to 15,000 clones, around 40% being singletons. Source: alloreactive CD4+ T cells from a mixed lymphocyte reaction culture, taken before intestinal transplant. Subset indicated: CFSE-low proliferating T cells sorted from approximately six-day pre-transplant mixed lymphocyte reaction (GvH or HvG direction). The receptors were gathered from a human patient who received an intestinal transplant.

The chain joins TRBV6-5 to TRBJ1-2, with TRBD1 as a possible D gene (6 bases). The CDR3 covers 13 residues. V dropped 7 bases and J dropped 8 bases, with 17 bases sitting between them. Germline CDR1 is MNHEY and CDR2 is SVGAGI. The CDR3 here is CASTRQGTRGYTF. The CDR3 DNA reads TGTGCCAGCACTCGGCAGGGGACCCGGGGCTACACCTTC.

Of note for this clone: The junction departs from the called germline gene at one end, perhaps through a read error. The CDR3 coding sequence is TGTGCCAGCAGTGATCTCAGGATTTCCTCTAATTCACCCCTCCACTTT. Translating it yields CASSDLRISSNSPLHF. The chain couples TRBV25-1 to TRBJ1-6; no clear D gene. The CDR3 sequence is 16 residues long. CDR1 and CDR2 (germline): MGHDK, SYGVNS. Full variable domain (missing parts from reference TRBV25-1 and TRBJ1-6): EADIYQTPRYLVIGTGKKITLECSQTMGHDKMYWYQQDPGMELHLIHYSYGVNSTEKGDLSSESTVSRIRTEHFPLTLESARPSHTSQYLCASSDLRISSNSPLHFGNGTRLTVT.

This chain uses TRBV6-5 with TRBJ2-6; D unresolved. V was shortened by 8 bases and J by 2 bases, with 7 bases between the two germline ends. Germline lookup yields CDR1 MNHEY and CDR2 SVGAGI. This CDR3 region has 13 residues. CDR3 coding DNA: TGTGCCAGCCGTCTACCTGGGGCCAACGTCCTGACTTTC. Translation: CASRLPGANVLTF.

The chain recombines TRBV25-1 with TRBJ1-4; D is perhaps TRBD1 (5 bases). Trimming removed 5 bases from V and 6 bases from J, with 13 bases in between. The germline V gene encodes CDR1 MGHDK and CDR2 SYGVNS. The CDR3 loop spans 14 amino acids. CDR3 loop: CASSLGHSYEKLFF. DNA for the CDR3: TGTGCCAGCAGTCTAGGACATTCTTATGAAAAACTGTTTTTT.

The sample holds a few counts of this clone. This sequence joins TRBV13 and TRBJ2-3, with D uncertain. Trimming left V 2 bases short and J 0 bases short, with 15 bases between. This CDR3 has 17 residues. Germline CDR1 and CDR2: PRHDT and FYEKMQ (reference sequence). Here the CDR3 reads CASSLITQPGSTDTQYF. Written as DNA, the CDR3 is TGTGCCAGCAGCTTAATAACTCAACCGGGTAGCACAGATACGCAGTATTTT.

This clone was counted between two and nine times. The chain is built from TRBV7-2 and TRBJ1-1; D not certain. The CDR3 covers 12 residues. V shed 2 bases and J shed 8 bases, with 9 bases lying between them. Per germline, CDR1 SGHTA and CDR2 FQGNSA. The CDR3 region has the DNA TGTGCCAGCAGCTTAAGTAAGAGGGAAGCTTTCTTT. Its translation: CASSLSKREAFF.

The chain recombines TRBV5-6 with TRBJ1-5; no clear D. This CDR3 has 15 residues. CDR1 is SGHDT, CDR2 YYEEEE, per germline. V was trimmed by 0 bases and J by 1 base, leaving 8 bases between them. The CDR3 DNA is TGTGCCAGCAGCTTGGGAGGGCCGAGCAATCAGCCCCAGCATTTT. Residues: CASSLGGPSNQPQHF.

The CDR3 protein is CASSSQAAVQGAQFF. CDR3 nucleotides: TGTGCCAGCAGCTCTCAGGCCGCTGTTCAAGGGGCGCAGTTCTTC. The chain has TRBV11-2 and TRBJ2-1, with D tentatively TRBD1 (5 bases). CDR3 size: 15 residues. The V end lost 4 bases, the J end lost 12 bases, and 22 bases lay between the germline ends. Germline loops: CDR1 SGHAT, CDR2 FQNNGV.

This clone was seen a few times. As DNA, the CDR3 is TGTGCCAGCAGTGGATCTCGAAAGGGGGAGACCTATAATTCACCCCTCCACTTT. Protein sequence: CASSGSRKGETYNSPLHF. The genes are TRBV2 and TRBJ1-6; D possibly corresponds to TRBD1 (6 bases). CDR1 and CDR2 from the germline V gene are SNHLY and FYNNEI. Trimming shortened V by 4 bases and J by 2 bases, and 18 bases separated the two germline ends. The length of the CDR3 is 18 residues. The full variable domain, in which reference TRBV2 and TRBJ1-6 provide the parts outside the CDR3, is EPEVTQTPSHQVTQMGQEVILRCVPISNHLYFYWYRQILGQKVEFLVSFYNNEISEKSEIFDDQFSVERPDGSNFTLKIRSTKLEDSAMYFCASSGSRKGETYNSPLHFGNGTRLTVT.

This clone was observed a handful of times. V gene TRBV29-1 combines with J gene TRBJ1-2; D is unclear. CDR3 length: 13 residues. Deletions cut 6 bases from V and 2 bases from J, with 13 bases between. The germline V gene encodes CDR1 SQVTM and CDR2 ANQGSEA. The CDR3 DNA follows: TGCAGCGTGACGGGAGGATTAAACTATGGCTACACCTTC. It specifies CSVTGGLNYGYTF.

The table lists this clone with a few counts. The rearrangement links TRBV5-1 to TRBJ2-5, with a weak D call TRBD2 (5 bases). The CDR3 has 14 amino acids. V shed 1 base and J shed 5 bases, with 12 bases lying between them. In germline, CDR1 is SGHRS, CDR2 YFSETQ. CDR3 in DNA: TGCGCCAGCAGCTTGTCGGGGATACGGGAGACCCAGTACTTC. Protein sequence: CASSLSGIRETQYF.

This chain joins TRBV6-5 and TRBJ1-3, with 7 nucleotides matching TRBD1. CDR3 length equals 15 residues. The germline CDR1 and CDR2 sequences are MNHEY and SVGAGI. J gave up 2 bases and V 4 bases, and 5 bases lay outside the gene matches. This chain's CDR3 is CASSSLTGAGNTIYF. CDR3 coding DNA: TGTGCCAGCAGTTCCCTTACAGGGGCTGGAAACACCATATATTTT.